This T cell receptor (beta chain) was identified in a study of beta chain features in type 1 diabetes. Overall study results and limits: Patients and controls would be equally affected if PCR favored shorter templates. Across patients, naive, central memory and Treg TCRB repertoires exhibited apparently greater similarity than was observed across healthy donors.

The whole isolated RNA underwent reverse transcription, so sequencing captured expressed TCRB transcripts. The table came from immunoSEQ multiplex PCR; TCRdb's copy has only in-frame clones and leaves some out. This table has 200,000 to 300,000 clones, roughly 15% appearing once. Only a few counts were recorded for this clone. The antigen remains unidentified. Germline V CDR1 and CDR2: LNHDA, SQIVND (reference sequence). The CDR3 runs 13 residues. V shed 5 bases, J shed 4 bases, and the junction held 3 bases outside the gene matches. This rearrangement joins TRBV19 to TRBJ1-2; 8 bases fit TRBD1. This sequence originates from a middle-aged woman in good health. The source material was naive CD4+ T cells from blood. The CDR3 spells CASSGQGSYGYTF. The CDR3 nucleotides read TGTGCCAGTAGTGGACAGGGAAGCTATGGCTACACCTTC.